What follows are 4 T cell receptor beta chains derived from one specimen sequenced in a study of blood T cell repertoires in COVID-19. Method: immunoSEQ multiplex PCR; TCRdb's copy keeps in-frame clones and lacks some. The top ten hold 15% to 20% of the sample, which has some 62,000 clones, more than 80% seen once. Sequenced: peripheral blood. The receptors were sampled from a woman aged 55-75 years with COVID-19, enrolled during active disease.

This chain uses TRBV25-1 with TRBJ1-1; D remains ambiguous. The V end lost 4 bases, the J end lost 3 bases, and 6 bases lay between the germline ends. Germline loops: CDR1 MGHDK, CDR2 SYGVNS. This CDR3 region has 12 residues. The CDR3 protein is CASSGDYTEAFF. For the CDR3, the DNA is TGTGCCAGCAGTGGAGATTACACTGAAGCTTTCTTT.

V gene TRBV7-2 combines with J gene TRBJ2-3, with D possibly being TRBD1 (5 bases). Per germline, CDR1 SGHTA and CDR2 FQGNSA. Trimming removed 8 bases at V and 4 bases at J, with 16 bases between. This CDR3 spans 14 amino acids. The CDR3 DNA sequence: TGTGCCAGCGGGGCCACACGTGGATCAGATACGCAGTATTTT. This codes for CASGATRGSDTQYF.

The CDR3 is CASSQARTSGYNEQFF. The CDR3 bases are TGCGCCAGCAGCCAAGCCCGCACTAGCGGATACAATGAGCAGTTCTTC. The V call is TRBV4-1, the J call TRBJ2-1, with TRBD2 identical over 8 bases. Trimming at V came to 1 base and at J to 4 bases, leaving 6 bases not matched to a gene. From germline, CDR1 is MGHRA and CDR2 YSYEKL. This CDR3 region has 16 residues.

J is TRBJ2-1 and V is TRBV24-1; 11 bases align to TRBD2. This CDR3 comprises 16 residues. V was clipped by 4 bases and J by 5 bases; unmatched bases: 6. From germline, CDR1 is KGHDR and CDR2 SFDVKD. The CDR3 sequence is CATSENSGRGDNEQFF. DNA of the CDR3: TGTGCCACCAGTGAAAATAGCGGGAGGGGGGACAATGAGCAGTTCTTC.